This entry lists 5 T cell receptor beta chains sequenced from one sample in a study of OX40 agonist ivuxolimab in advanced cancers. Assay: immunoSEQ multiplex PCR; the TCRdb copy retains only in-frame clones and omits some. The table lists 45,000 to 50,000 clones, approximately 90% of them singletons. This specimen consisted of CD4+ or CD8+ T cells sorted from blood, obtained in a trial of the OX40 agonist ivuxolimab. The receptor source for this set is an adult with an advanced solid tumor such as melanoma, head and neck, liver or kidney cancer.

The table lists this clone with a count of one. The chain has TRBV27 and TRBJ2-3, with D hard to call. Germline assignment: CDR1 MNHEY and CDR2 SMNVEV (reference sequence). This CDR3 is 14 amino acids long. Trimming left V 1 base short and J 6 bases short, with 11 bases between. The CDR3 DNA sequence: TGTGCCAGCAGTTTATTATCTGTTTCGGATACGCAGTATTTT. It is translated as CASSLLSVSDTQYF.

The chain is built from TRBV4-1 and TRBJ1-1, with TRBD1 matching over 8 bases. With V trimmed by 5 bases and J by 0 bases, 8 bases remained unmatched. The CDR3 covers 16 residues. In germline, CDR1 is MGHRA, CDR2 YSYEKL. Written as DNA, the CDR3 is TGCGCCAGCAGCGCACGGGACAGGACTTTGAACACTGAAGCTTTCTTT. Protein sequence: CASSARDRTLNTEAFF.

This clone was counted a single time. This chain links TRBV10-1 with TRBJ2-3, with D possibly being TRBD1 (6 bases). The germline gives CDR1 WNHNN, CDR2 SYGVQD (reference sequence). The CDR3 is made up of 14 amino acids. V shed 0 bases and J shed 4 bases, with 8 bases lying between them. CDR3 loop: CASSESGGPDTQYF. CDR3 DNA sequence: TGCGCCAGCAGTGAGTCAGGGGGTCCAGATACGCAGTATTTT.

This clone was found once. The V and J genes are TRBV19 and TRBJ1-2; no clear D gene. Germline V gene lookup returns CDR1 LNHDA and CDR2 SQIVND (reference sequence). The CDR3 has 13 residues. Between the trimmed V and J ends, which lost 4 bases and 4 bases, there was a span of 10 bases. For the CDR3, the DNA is TGTGCCAGTAGTACCCGGGAGTCCTATGGCTACACCTTC. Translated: CASSTRESYGYTF.

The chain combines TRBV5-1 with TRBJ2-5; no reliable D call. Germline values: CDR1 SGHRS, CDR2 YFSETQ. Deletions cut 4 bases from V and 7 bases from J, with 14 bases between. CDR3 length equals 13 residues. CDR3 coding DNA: TGCGCCAGCAGCCGGACCGGCTACGGGACCCAGTACTTC. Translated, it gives CASSRTGYGTQYF.